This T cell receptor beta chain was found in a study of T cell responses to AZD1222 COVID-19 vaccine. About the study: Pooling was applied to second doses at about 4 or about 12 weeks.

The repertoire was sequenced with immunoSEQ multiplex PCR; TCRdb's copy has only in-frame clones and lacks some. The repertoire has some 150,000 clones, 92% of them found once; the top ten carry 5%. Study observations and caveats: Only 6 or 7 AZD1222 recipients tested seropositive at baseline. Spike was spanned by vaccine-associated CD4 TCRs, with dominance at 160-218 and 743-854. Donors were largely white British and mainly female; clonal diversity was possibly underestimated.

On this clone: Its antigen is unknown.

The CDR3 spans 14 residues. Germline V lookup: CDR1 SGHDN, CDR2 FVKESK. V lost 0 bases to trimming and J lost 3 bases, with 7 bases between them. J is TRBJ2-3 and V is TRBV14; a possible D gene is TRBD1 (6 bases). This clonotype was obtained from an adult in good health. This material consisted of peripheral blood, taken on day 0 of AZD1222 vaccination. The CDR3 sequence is CASSQDRGTDTQYF. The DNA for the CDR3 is TGTGCCAGCAGCCAAGACAGGGGAACAGATACGCAGTATTTT.